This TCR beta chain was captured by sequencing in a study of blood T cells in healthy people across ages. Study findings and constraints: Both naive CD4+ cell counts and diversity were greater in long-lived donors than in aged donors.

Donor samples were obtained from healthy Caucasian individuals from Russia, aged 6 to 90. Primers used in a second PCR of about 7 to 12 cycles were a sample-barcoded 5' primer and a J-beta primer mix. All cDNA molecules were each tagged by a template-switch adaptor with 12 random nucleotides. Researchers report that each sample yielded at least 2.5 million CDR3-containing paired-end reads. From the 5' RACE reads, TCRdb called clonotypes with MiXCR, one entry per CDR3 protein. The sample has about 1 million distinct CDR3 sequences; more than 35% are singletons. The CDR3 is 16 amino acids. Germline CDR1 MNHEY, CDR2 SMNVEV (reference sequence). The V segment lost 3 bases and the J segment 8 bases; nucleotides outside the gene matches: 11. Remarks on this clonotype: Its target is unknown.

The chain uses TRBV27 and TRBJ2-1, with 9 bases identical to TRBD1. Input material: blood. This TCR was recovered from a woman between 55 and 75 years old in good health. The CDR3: CASSFKGTGISYEQFF. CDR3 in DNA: TGTGCCAGCAGTTTCAAAGGGACAGGGATCAGTTATGAGCAGTTCTTC.